The present T cell receptor (beta chain) was sequenced within a study of blood T cell repertoires in COVID-19. Study as a whole: Sites across the United States, Italy and Spain contributed samples from acute and convalescent COVID-19. PBMCs, B-cell-depleted T cells, or T cells provided the cDNA or gDNA that made up the material.

Per the original methods: Nucleated cell number was recorded as an estimate derived from reference gene primer amplification. Generated by immunoSEQ multiplex PCR, the TCRdb table keeps only in-frame clones and is missing some. The D gene and trimming were derived from the DNA, and the V and J assignments and clone size from that table. The sample contains 150,000 to 200,000 clones, about 81% of which appear only once. Looked up from germline, CDR1 is LNHDA and CDR2 is SQIVND (reference sequence). The CDR3 is 16 amino acids. V lost 7 bases and J 2 bases, leaving 18 bases between the germline ends. The genes are TRBV19 and TRBJ1-5, with a possible D match to TRBD1 (6 bases). Material for sequencing was peripheral blood. The clonotype was recovered from a woman of 80 years or more with acute or convalescent COVID-19. The CDR3 DNA reads TGTGCCAGTAATCCTTACAGGGATTCTGGCAATCAGCCCCAGCATTTT. Translation: CASNPYRDSGNQPQHF.